This T cell receptor beta chain was recorded in a study of early stage breast cancer tumors. Overall study findings and caveats: In most of the 16 patients, blood comparison separated tumor from normal breast.

Comments on this clone: As yet, its antigen is unknown.

This table comes from immunoSEQ multiplex PCR, and its TCRdb copy is limited to in-frame clones, with some not included. The sample records 70,000 or so clones, around 80% being singletons. The junction had 21 bases not matched to a gene; V was cut back by 7 bases and J by 6 bases. Germline-derived CDR1 and CDR2 are SQVTM and ANQGSEA. CDR3 length equals 17 residues. The rearrangement links TRBV29-1 to TRBJ2-5; 9 nucleotides line up with TRBD2. The sample comprised blood. The receptor's source is a person aged 40 to 49 with breast cancer. For the CDR3, the DNA is TGCAGCGGACGGAACGCTCGGACTAGCGACCCGGGGAAGACCCAGTACTTC. It codes for CSGRNARTSDPGKTQYF.